A selection of T cell receptor beta chains follows, all from one sample in a study of cytomegalovirus exposure and HLA in healthy donors. Sequencing used immunoSEQ multiplex PCR; TCRdb keeps in-frame clones, though not all of them. The repertoire holds more than 100,000 clones, with less than 80% as singletons. The specimen sequenced was PBMCs. The receptor source for this set is a female donor in good health and CMV-seropositive. Each CDR3 is given with its conserved first and last residue. The order of the fields is CDR3 length, V gene, CDR3 protein.

>15|TRBV2
CASSERMAGDEKLFF
>21|TRBV7-6
CASSLPKKTSAEKSSYNEQFF
>12|TRBV27
CASSRLTDTQYF
>15|TRBV13
CASSRTSGRRNEQFF
>14|TRBV28
CASTSLRGQYEQYF
>16|TRBV28
CASRGGSETGSYEQYF
>12|TRBV27
CASSVTGQEAFF
>15|TRBV25-1
CASSNSPGVAYEQYF
>16|TRBV5-6
CASIRPGQENLYGYTF
>14|TRBV6-1
CASEKPGSTDTQYF
>15|TRBV9
CASTRAGGPRETQYF
>14|TRBV18
CASSQVREVTEAFF
>13|TRBV2
CASNRDSNEKLFF
>16|TRBV7-9
CASSSGQGAGYNEQFF
>18|TRBV5-1
CASSLRDRGLAGANVLTF
>13|TRBV2
CASSDRARGEQYF
>16|TRBV11-2
CASSLGRQGGYNEQFF
>16|TRBV2
CASSDGLAETTDTQYF
>15|TRBV19
CASSIPSGGSTEAFF
>15|TRBV27
CASSLRTGVNQPQHF
>16|TRBV9
CASSVVGEAGSSEQFF
>14|TRBV7-2
CASSSQGANTEAFF
>17|TRBV7-2
CASSLTHGAGATDTQYF
>15|TRBV6-1
CASSEEGTGGYEQYF
>15|TRBV7-6
CASSTRTGEGGELFF
>14|TRBV2
CASSVGGAGNTIYF
>12|TRBV6-1
CASSGQGYEQYF
>14|TRBV27
CASLRRGGTDTQYF
>13|TRBV7-2
CASSPKQGNTIYF
>16|TRBV6-1
CASSASTSLLSHEQFF
>14|TRBV6-5
CASSYIQGSQPQHF
>17|TRBV4-1
CASSLHNRGGFGGELFF
>14|TRBV18
CASSPLGQGNEAFF
>15|TRBV7-2
CASSFRRGGKNIQYF
>16|TRBV9
CASSVGAGTGTDTQYF
>13|TRBV6-1
CASCPSGRSEQFF
>14|TRBV5-6
CASSPNRKNTEAFF
>12|TRBV5-1
CASRMAGTEAFF
>13|TRBV2
CASSNRGVQPQHF
>13|TRBV6-5
CASRPPGSFEAFF
>16|TRBV5-4
CASSLGQGAINSPLHF
>13|TRBV5-6
CASSLGTESGYTF
>19|TRBV4-2
CASSQDNGQPSPSGNTIYF
>16|TRBV7-6
CASSLAAGGNTGELFF
>16|TRBV6-1
CASSEERDRVSTEAFF
>14|TRBV6-5
CASRPRRINYGYTF
>15|TRBV11-2
CASSRDRMMNTEAFF
>14|TRBV19
CASSMNRVGEKLFF
>12|TRBV6-5
CASSIQGQTQYF
>15|TRBV5-1
CASSPGSTSTDTQYF
>14|TRBV14
CASSQDQVQETQYF
>16|TRBV13
CASSPWGGTMNTEAFF